This paragraph covers one TCR beta chain sequence. No antigen is known for it. No base-level quality is on record; no much larger clone is a single base apart. The sample is drawn from a study of blood T cell repertoires in COVID-19 (dated by TCRdb to about 2020). Describing the broader study: Collaborator samples came from the United States, Italy and Spain and covered acute and convalescent phases of COVID-19. HLA class I and class II types, where available, came from metadata supplied by the sample provider rather than from assay-based typing. The samples were drawn from the first 160 participants of the ongoing ImmuneRACE study and from over 950 subjects provided by 6 global collaborators. The repertoires were released in a freely available public database intended as a resource for research on the immune response to SARS-CoV-2. The dataset comprised deeply sampled blood TCRbeta repertoires from subjects exposed to, actively infected with, or recovered from COVID-19. The material from the prospective study consisted of cDNA or gDNA derived from T cells, B-cell-depleted T cells, or PBMCs. Nearly every sample came with metadata listing a de-identified subject ID, COVID-19 status, age in years and sex. The paper as a whole reports these results and caveats: The amount of clinical and demographic metadata varied by source and participant and was provided uncurated.

Based on the germline V gene, the CDR1 and CDR2 sequences are SGHRS and YFSETQ. The CDR3 runs 15 amino acids, cysteine and phenylalanine included. Only CDR3 DNA remains: 45 bases, in frame from the first base. Clipping removes 4 bases from V and 0 bases from J, with 6 as the unmatched junction base count. TCRbeta CDR3 regions were amplified from genomic DNA using the immunoSEQ Assay, a bias-controlled multiplex PCR. From the authors' description of their analysis: Nucleated cell counts per sample were estimated from amplification of reference gene primers within the assay. Sequence reads were collapsed and filtered to measure the absolute abundance of every unique TCRbeta CDR3 rearrangement. Productive Simpson clonality was computed per sample as the square root of Simpson's diversity index over productive rearrangements. Entries here come from immuneACCESS through TCRdb and include only in-frame sequences with V and J called. Some clones fail to appear in such tables; in the studies checked, an unresolved V gene covers under half of the shortfall, and the cause of the remainder is unknown. V, J and clone size derive from that table, while D and trimming were established from the DNA sequence. This sample holds approximately 300,000 clones; about 85% were observed only once. The top ten clones comprise 4.5% to 7% of the sample.

Participants in the prospective study were aged about 18 to 100 years, lived in some 24 United States geographic areas, and enrolled through a virtual design. To assign participants to cohorts, the prospective study relied on clinical history that participants themselves reported in a screening survey and a study questionnaire. For ImmuneRACE Cohort 3, a participant was defined as recovered based on two consecutive negative NP/OP PCR tests, clearance by a healthcare professional, or resolution of symptoms. Each participant in the prospective study had whole blood, serum and a nasopharyngeal or oropharyngeal swab collected by mobile phlebotomists. Participants in the prospective study had the option to provide additional blood draws and questionnaires over a 2-month period. Blood samples from the prospective study were shipped frozen or at room temperature prior to DNA extraction.

The sequence joins TRBV5-1 to TRBJ2-7; TRBD1 fits 8 bases in the junction. The receptor was derived from a woman younger than 45 who had recovered from COVID-19. The sequenced sample was PBMCs or T cells enriched from blood (not recorded which). The CDR3 in this case is CASSTGTGSSYEQYF. The bases are TGCGCCAGCAGCACGGGGACAGGAAGCTCCTACGAGCAGTACTTC.